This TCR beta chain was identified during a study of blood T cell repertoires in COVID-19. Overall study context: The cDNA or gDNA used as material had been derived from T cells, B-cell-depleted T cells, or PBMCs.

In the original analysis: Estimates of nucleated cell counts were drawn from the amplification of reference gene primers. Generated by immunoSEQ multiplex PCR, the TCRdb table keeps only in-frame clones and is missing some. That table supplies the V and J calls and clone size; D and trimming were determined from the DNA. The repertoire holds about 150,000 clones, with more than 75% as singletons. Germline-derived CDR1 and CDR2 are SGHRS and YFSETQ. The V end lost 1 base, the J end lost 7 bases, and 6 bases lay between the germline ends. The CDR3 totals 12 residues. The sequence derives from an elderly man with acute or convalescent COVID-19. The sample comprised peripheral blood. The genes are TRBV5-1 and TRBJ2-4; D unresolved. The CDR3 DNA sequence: TGCGCCAGCAGCTTGACAGAGAACATTCAGTACTTC. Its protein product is CASSLTENIQYF.